This T cell receptor beta chain derives from a study of blood T cell repertoires in COVID-19. Profiling relied on immunoSEQ multiplex PCR, and the TCRdb table lists in-frame clones only, not all of them. In the table there are some 200,000 clones, more than 65% of which are singletons. Between the trimmed V and J ends, which lost 2 bases and 8 bases, there was a span of 14 bases. This CDR3 region has 14 residues. Per germline, CDR1 SGHNT and CDR2 YYREEE (reference sequence). Sequenced material: peripheral blood. The chain has TRBV5-4 and TRBJ2-1; D might be TRBD2 (7 bases). This TCR was sampled from a middle-aged woman who had recovered from COVID-19. DNA of the CDR3: TGTGCCAGCAGCTTTGGGGGGGGCTTTTATGAGCAGTTCTTC. Protein sequence: CASSFGGGFYEQFF.